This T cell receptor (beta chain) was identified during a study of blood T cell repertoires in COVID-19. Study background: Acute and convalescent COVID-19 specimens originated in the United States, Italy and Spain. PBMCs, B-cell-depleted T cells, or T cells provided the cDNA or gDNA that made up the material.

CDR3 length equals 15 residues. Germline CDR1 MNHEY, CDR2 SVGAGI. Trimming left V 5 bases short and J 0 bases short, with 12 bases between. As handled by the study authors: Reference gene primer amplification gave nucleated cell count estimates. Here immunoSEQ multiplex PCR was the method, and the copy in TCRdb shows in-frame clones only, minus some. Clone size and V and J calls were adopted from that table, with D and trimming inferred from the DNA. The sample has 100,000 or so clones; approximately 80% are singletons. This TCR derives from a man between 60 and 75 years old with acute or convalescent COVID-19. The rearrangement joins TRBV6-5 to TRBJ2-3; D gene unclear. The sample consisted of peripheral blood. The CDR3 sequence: CASSRTRGSTDTQYF. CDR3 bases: TGTGCCAGCAGTCGAACGAGAGGTAGCACAGATACGCAGTATTTT.